The clone carrying this T cell receptor (beta chain) was seen once. The sample originates from a study of blood T cell repertoires in COVID-19. Repertoires were generated with immunoSEQ multiplex PCR, while TCRdb's copy carries only in-frame clones and drops some. In the table there are about 210,000 clones, 80% to 90% of which are singletons. Germline values: CDR1 ENHRY, CDR2 SYGVKD. The CDR3 is made up of 13 amino acids. The V and J ends lost 6 bases and 1 base respectively, with 7 bases between them. V usage is TRBV10-3 and J usage is TRBJ2-1; D is unclear. This sequence originates from a man younger than 40 in a cohort exposed to, infected with or recovered from COVID-19 (not recorded which). Sequenced: PBMCs or T cells enriched from blood (not recorded which). CDR3 region: CAISITSYNEQFF. Here the CDR3 DNA reads TGTGCCATCAGCATTACATCCTACAATGAGCAGTTCTTC.